Each of the 15 T cell receptor beta chains below was sequenced from the same sample in a study of blood T cell repertoires in COVID-19. Clones were read by immunoSEQ multiplex PCR, and TCRdb kept only the in-frame ones, dropping some. The top ten clones hold around 10% of a sample with fewer than 200,000 clones, around 85% of them seen once. Sequenced sample: peripheral blood. The receptors stem from a woman over 75 with acute or convalescent COVID-19.

V usage is TRBV27 and J usage is TRBJ2-2; 8 bases are a match to TRBD1. This CDR3 has 15 amino acids. Germline values: CDR1 MNHEY, CDR2 SMNVEV (reference sequence). The ends lost 3 bases at V and 6 bases at J; junction bases unmatched: 6. Here the CDR3 reads CASSFADRVAGELFF. CDR3 nucleotides: TGTGCCAGCAGTTTTGCGGACAGGGTCGCCGGGGAGCTGTTTTTT.

The chain uses TRBV7-8 and TRBJ2-7; 11 bases are a match to TRBD1. The ends lost 5 bases at V and 1 base at J; junction bases unmatched: 7. CDR1 SGHVS and CDR2 FQNEAQ come from the germline V gene. This CDR3 has 16 residues. This CDR3 is CASSVSGTGGSYEQYF. Here the CDR3 DNA reads TGTGCCAGCAGCGTCTCCGGGACAGGGGGTTCCTACGAGCAGTACTTC.

This clone was seen a handful of times. Written as DNA, the CDR3 is TGTGCCAGCAGGGAGGCGGGTACTGGCTACACCTTC. As protein: CASREAGTGYTF. The chain links TRBV7-8 to TRBJ1-2; D gene ambiguous. The germline V and J ends were trimmed by 6 bases and 7 bases, with 12 bases remaining between them. This CDR3 contains 12 residues. The germline CDR1 and CDR2 sequences are SGHVS and FQNEAQ.

The chain couples TRBV29-1 to TRBJ1-1, with D perhaps TRBD1 (6 bases). CDR1 is SQVTM and CDR2 is ANQGSEA in the germline V gene. This CDR3 region has 13 residues. Trimming pared 3 bases from V and 4 bases from J, leaving 12 bases between. The CDR3 region has the DNA TGCAGCGTTGACCAGCCCAGGGGCACTGAAGCTTTCTTT. Translation gives CSVDQPRGTEAFF. The full variable domain, with the rest looked up from reference TRBV29-1 and TRBJ1-1, is SAVISQKPSRDICQRGTSLTIQCQVDSQVTMMFWYRQQPGQSLTLIATANQGSEATYESGFVIDKFPISRPNLTFSTLTVSNMSPEDSSIYLCSVDQPRGTEAFFGQGTRLTVV.

V usage is TRBV28 and J usage is TRBJ2-1; no clear D. Germline-derived CDR1 and CDR2 are MDHEN and SYDVKM. V was shortened by 9 bases and J by 4 bases, with 13 bases between the two germline ends. The CDR3 extends over 13 amino acids. CDR3 bases: TGTGCCAGTTTGGGCTGGCAGTACAATGAGCAGTTCTTC. Translation: CASLGWQYNEQFF.

This chain links TRBV5-1 with TRBJ2-1, with D possibly TRBD1 on 5 matching bases. Germline CDR1 SGHRS, CDR2 YFSETQ. The CDR3 is made up of 17 amino acids. The V and J ends lost 0 bases and 2 bases respectively, with 15 bases between them. CDR3: CASSLAGLQVAYNEQFF. The CDR3 nucleotides read TGCGCCAGCAGCTTGGCCGGGCTACAGGTCGCCTACAATGAGCAGTTCTTC.

The V and J genes are TRBV7-9 and TRBJ2-7; D is uncertain. CDR3 length: 12 residues. Trimming took off 5 bases at V and 4 bases at J, with 9 bases between the two ends. Germline V gene lookup returns CDR1 SEHNR and CDR2 FQNEAQ (reference sequence). CDR3 nucleotides: TGTGCCAGCAGCCTCACAGATTACGAGCAGTACTTC. This encodes CASSLTDYEQYF.

The V call is TRBV6-5, the J call TRBJ1-2; D possibly corresponds to TRBD1 (6 bases). Germline V gene lookup returns CDR1 MNHEY and CDR2 SVGAGI. This CDR3 is 14 amino acids long. V was pared by 4 bases and J by 3 bases, with 12 bases between. The CDR3 sequence: CASSLTGLDYGYTF. For the CDR3, the DNA is TGTGCCAGCAGTTTGACAGGACTCGACTATGGCTACACCTTC.

This rearrangement joins TRBV2 to TRBJ2-2; no firm D call. V lost 1 base and J 6 bases, leaving 6 bases between the germline ends. Looked up from germline, CDR1 is SNHLY and CDR2 is FYNNEI. The CDR3 contains 13 residues. CDR3 DNA sequence: TGTGCCAGCAGTGAAGGGCAACCCGGGGAGCTGTTTTTT. Protein sequence: CASSEGQPGELFF.

The J gene is TRBJ2-2, the V gene TRBV10-3; 8 bases agree with TRBD1. The CDR3 contains 13 residues. With 11 bases clipped from V and 5 bases from J, the junction kept 7 bases outside the gene matches. Per the germline V gene, CDR1 is ENHRY and CDR2 is SYGVKD. In nucleotides, the CDR3 is TGTGCCTTCGGACAGGGCGGGACCGGGGAGCTGTTTTTT. Protein product: CAFGQGGTGELFF.

The CDR3 coding sequence is TGTGCCAGCAGTTACTCGACAGGTTACACAGATACGCAGTATTTT. Protein sequence: CASSYSTGYTDTQYF. The V call is TRBV6-5, the J call TRBJ2-3, with a possible D match to TRBD1 (6 bases). The CDR3 is 15 residues long. Looked up from germline, CDR1 is MNHEY and CDR2 is SVGAGI. Trimming left V 0 bases short and J 2 bases short, with 9 bases between.

This clone was detected many times. This chain uses TRBV19 with TRBJ2-2, with a possible D match to TRBD1 (7 bases). V lost 3 bases to trimming and J lost 6 bases, with 14 bases between them. CDR3 length: 15 residues. CDR1 and CDR2 (germline): LNHDA, SQIVND (reference sequence). CDR3: CASSISTGRPGELFF. The CDR3 nucleotides read TGTGCCAGTAGTATTTCGACAGGGAGGCCCGGGGAGCTGTTTTTT.

The rearrangement links TRBV9 to TRBJ2-5; D may be TRBD2 (6 bases). This CDR3 is 13 amino acids long. CDR1 and CDR2 from the germline V gene are SGDLS and YYNGEE. Trimming left V 3 bases short and J 5 bases short, with 11 bases between. CDR3 DNA sequence: TGTGCCAGCAGCGCAGGGACTGCCGAGACCCAGTACTTC. This sequence encodes CASSAGTAETQYF.

J is TRBJ2-5 and V is TRBV7-7, with D perhaps TRBD1 (6 bases). The CDR3 has 14 residues. Trimming stripped 5 bases from V and 1 base from J, with 11 bases between. In germline, CDR1 is SSHAT, CDR2 FNYEAQ (reference sequence). The CDR3 sequence: CASSRGQRQETQYF. Here the CDR3 DNA reads TGTGCCAGCAGCCGAGGACAGCGCCAAGAGACCCAGTACTTC.

This clone was counted only a few times. The V and J genes are TRBV7-9 and TRBJ2-1, with D perhaps matching TRBD2 (6 bases). The CDR3 covers 14 residues. Trimming left V 5 bases short and J 8 bases short, with 16 bases between. Germline CDR1 reads SEHNR; CDR2 reads FQNEAQ (reference sequence). As DNA, the CDR3 is TGTGCCAGCAGCCTAAGGACTAATCGGTATGAGCAGTTCTTC. This codes for CASSLRTNRYEQFF.